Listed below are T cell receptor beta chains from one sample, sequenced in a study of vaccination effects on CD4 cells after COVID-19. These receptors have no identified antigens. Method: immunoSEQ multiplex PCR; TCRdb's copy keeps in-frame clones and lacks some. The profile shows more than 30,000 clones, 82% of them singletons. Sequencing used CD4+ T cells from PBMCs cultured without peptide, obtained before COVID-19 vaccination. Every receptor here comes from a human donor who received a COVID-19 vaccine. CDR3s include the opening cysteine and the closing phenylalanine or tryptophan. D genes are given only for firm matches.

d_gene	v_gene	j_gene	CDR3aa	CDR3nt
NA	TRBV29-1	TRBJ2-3	CSAGFRTDTQYF	TGCAGCGCCGGCTTCAGGACAGATACGCAGTATTTT
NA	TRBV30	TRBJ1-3	CAWMSTLSGNTIYF	TGTGCCTGGATGAGCACCCTCTCTGGAAACACCATATATTTT
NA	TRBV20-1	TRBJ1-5	CSASQSSAGDDQPQHF	TGCAGTGCTAGTCAATCCTCTGCCGGGGACGATCAGCCCCAGCATTTT
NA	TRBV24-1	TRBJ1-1	CATSDSGTEAFF	TGTGCCACCAGTGACTCCGGGACGGAAGCTTTCTTT
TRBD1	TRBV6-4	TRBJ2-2	CASSVGTATGELFF	TGTGCCAGCAGTGTCGGGACAGCCACCGGGGAGCTGTTTTTT
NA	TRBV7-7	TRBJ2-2	CASSLVEGRSGELFF	TGTGCCAGCAGCTTAGTAGAGGGTAGATCCGGGGAGCTGTTTTTT
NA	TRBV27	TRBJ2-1	CASSPRRGGEQFF	TGTGCCAGCAGCCCCCGAAGGGGCGGTGAGCAGTTCTTC
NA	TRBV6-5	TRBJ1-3	CASIARFSGNTIYF	TGTGCCAGCATCGCGCGTTTCTCTGGAAACACCATATATTTT
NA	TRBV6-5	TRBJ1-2	CASAGGSYYGYTF	TGTGCCAGCGCCGGGGGCAGCTACTATGGCTACACCTTC
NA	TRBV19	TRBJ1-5	CASTTGNSNQPQHF	TGTGCCAGTACTACAGGTAATAGCAATCAGCCCCAGCATTTT
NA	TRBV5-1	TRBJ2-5	CASSLDQGEGWSKYF	TGCGCCAGCAGCTTGGATCAGGGAGAGGGGTGGAGTAAGTACTTC
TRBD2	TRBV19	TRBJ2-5	CASSIGGTKQETQYF	TGTGCCAGTAGTATAGGGGGGACTAAACAAGAGACCCAGTACTTC
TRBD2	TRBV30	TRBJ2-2	CASPRPTGGRTGELFF	TGTGCCTCTCCCCGTCCAACGGGGGGAAGGACCGGGGAGCTGTTTTTT
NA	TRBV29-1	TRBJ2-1	CSVEVLGRGSYNEQFF	TGCAGCGTTGAAGTATTGGGCAGAGGGTCCTACAATGAGCAGTTCTTC
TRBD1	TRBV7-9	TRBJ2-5	CASSLRFGQGAPQETQYF	TGTGCCAGCAGCCTAAGATTCGGACAGGGGGCCCCCCAAGAGACCCAGTACTTC
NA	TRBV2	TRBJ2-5	CASNTIGRETQYF	TGTGCCAGCAACACAATAGGCCGAGAGACCCAGTACTTC
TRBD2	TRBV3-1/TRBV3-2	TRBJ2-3	CASSQGSRGGTDTQYF	TGTGCCAGCAGCCAAGGTTCCCGGGGAGGGACAGATACGCAGTATTTT